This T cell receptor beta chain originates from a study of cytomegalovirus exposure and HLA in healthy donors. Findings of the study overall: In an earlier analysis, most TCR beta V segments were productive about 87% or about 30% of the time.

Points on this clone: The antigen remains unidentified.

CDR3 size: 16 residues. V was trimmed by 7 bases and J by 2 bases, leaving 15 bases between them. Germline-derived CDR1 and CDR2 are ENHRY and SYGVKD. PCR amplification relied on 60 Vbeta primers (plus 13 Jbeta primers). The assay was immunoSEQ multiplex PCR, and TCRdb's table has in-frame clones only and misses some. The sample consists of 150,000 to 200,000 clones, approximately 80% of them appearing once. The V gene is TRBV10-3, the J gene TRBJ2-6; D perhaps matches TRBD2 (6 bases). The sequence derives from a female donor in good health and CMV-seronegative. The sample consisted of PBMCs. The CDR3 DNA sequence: TGTGCCATCAAAGGGGACGGGGGAACTGGGGCCAACGTCCTGACTTTC. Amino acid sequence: CAIKGDGGTGANVLTF.